The clone carrying this TCR beta chain was counted between two and nine times. This CDR3 contains 16 residues. V dropped 6 bases and J dropped 5; count of bases not matched to a gene: 7. CDR1 and CDR2 (germline): SNHLY, FYNNEI. Here immunoSEQ multiplex PCR was the method, and the copy in TCRdb shows in-frame clones only, minus some. The sample carries 60,000 to 75,000 clones, 65% to 85% recorded once. This record comes from a study of radiotherapy plus CTLA-4 blockade in lung cancer. The origin of this receptor is a human donor with non-small cell lung cancer whose response to radiotherapy plus ipilimumab could not be evaluated. Some clones in this sample may be carry-over from other donors' samples. The source material was peripheral blood, sampled from a patient treated with radiotherapy plus ipilimumab. This chain links TRBV2 with TRBJ2-1, with 13 positions matching TRBD2. CDR3 loop: CASSGTTSGGDNEQFF. CDR3 DNA: TGTGCCAGCAGCGGCACCACTAGCGGGGGGGACAATGAGCAGTTCTTC.